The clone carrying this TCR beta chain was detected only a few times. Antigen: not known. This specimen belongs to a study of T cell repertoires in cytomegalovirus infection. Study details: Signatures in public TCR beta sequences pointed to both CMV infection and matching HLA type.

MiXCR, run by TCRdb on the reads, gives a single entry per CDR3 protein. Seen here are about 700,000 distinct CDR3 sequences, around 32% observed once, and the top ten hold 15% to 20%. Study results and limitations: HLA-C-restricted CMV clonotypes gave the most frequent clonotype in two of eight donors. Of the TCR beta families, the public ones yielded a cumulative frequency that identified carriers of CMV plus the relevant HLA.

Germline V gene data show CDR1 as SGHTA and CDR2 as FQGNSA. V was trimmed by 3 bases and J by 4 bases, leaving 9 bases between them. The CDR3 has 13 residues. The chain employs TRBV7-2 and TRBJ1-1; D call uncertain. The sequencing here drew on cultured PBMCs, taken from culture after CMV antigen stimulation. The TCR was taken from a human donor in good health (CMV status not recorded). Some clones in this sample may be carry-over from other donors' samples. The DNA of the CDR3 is TGTGCCAGCAGCTTGCGGCAGCGCACTGAAGCTTTCTTT. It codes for CASSLRQRTEAFF. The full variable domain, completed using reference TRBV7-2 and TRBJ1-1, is GAGVSQSPSNKVTEKGKDVELRCDPISGHTALYWYRQSLGQGLEFLIYFQGNSAPDKSGLPSDRFSAERTGGSVSTLTIQRTQQEDSAVYLCASSLRQRTEAFFGQGTRLTVV.